These 9 T cell receptor beta chains were sequenced from one sample in a study of blood T cell repertoires in COVID-19 (dated by TCRdb to 2018 to 2020). Library creation used the immunoSEQ multiplex PCR assay. The source is immuneACCESS, and TCRdb retained only in-frame sequences with V and J called. Part of the clones is not carried over; for the studies checked, unresolved V genes explain less than half of this, and the remainder is unexplained. The sample records 130,000 to 150,000 clones, 84% of which are singletons. Approximately 5% of the sample is taken by the ten largest. Sequences were obtained from peripheral blood. All receptors come from a human donor in a cohort sampled during active COVID-19.

The chain links TRBV6-5 to TRBJ2-1; 7 bases match TRBD1. Trimming took 6 bases from V and 9 from J; bases not matched to a gene: 14. The CDR3 runs to 15 residues. Germline CDR1 is MNHEY and CDR2 is SVGAGI. In DNA form, the CDR3 reads TGTGCCAGCAGGCACCCGAGACAGGGAGCCGGTGAGCAGTTCTTC. It translates to CASRHPRQGAGEQFF.

This chain uses TRBV27 with TRBJ2-3, with a weak D call TRBD2 (5 bases). The CDR3 has 15 residues. Germline CDR1 MNHEY, CDR2 SMNVEV (reference sequence). V was pared by 5 bases and J by 0 bases, with 12 bases between. The DNA for the CDR3 is TGTGCCAGCAGTCCCTGGAGCGGAAGCACAGATACGCAGTATTTT. Protein product: CASSPWSGSTDTQYF.

J is TRBJ2-3 and V is TRBV9; the D is unclear. The CDR3 extends over 13 amino acids. Germline V gene sequence: CDR1 SGDLS, CDR2 YYNGEE. Trimming removed 0 bases at V and 4 bases at J, with 6 bases between. CDR3 residues: CASSVVTADTQYF. The CDR3 bases are TGTGCCAGCAGCGTAGTCACAGCAGATACGCAGTATTTT.

This clone was seen a handful of times. The V and J genes are TRBV6-1 and TRBJ1-3; D perhaps matches TRBD1 (5 bases). Germline CDR1 and CDR2: MNHNS and SASEGT. The CDR3 is made up of 14 amino acids. Trimming left V 2 bases short and J 4 bases short, with 9 bases between. CDR3 loop: CASSEPGHGNTIYF. The CDR3 nucleotides read TGTGCCAGCAGTGAACCAGGACACGGAAACACCATATATTTT.

V is TRBV7-9 and J is TRBJ1-1, with D possibly being TRBD1 (5 bases). Germline-derived CDR1 and CDR2 are SEHNR and FQNEAQ (reference sequence). With 8 bases removed from V and 10 bases from J, the gap between germline ends came to 17 bases. The CDR3 runs 12 residues. CDR3 in DNA: TGTGCCAGCGCCCTCTGGGGCTCGGCAGCTTTCTTT. It specifies CASALWGSAAFF.

By sample fraction, this clone is medium-sized. This chain connects TRBV15 to TRBJ1-2, with TRBD1 matching 7 bases. Looked up from germline, CDR1 is LNHNV and CDR2 is YYDKDF (reference sequence). The CDR3 runs 16 residues. V was clipped by 4 bases and J by 0 bases; unmatched bases: 8. The CDR3 spells CATSTDSGQPNYGYTF. CDR3 bases: TGTGCCACCAGCACTGACTCGGGACAGCCTAACTATGGCTACACCTTC.

The chain joins TRBV12-3 or TRBV12-4 to TRBJ1-5; no firm D call. The germline V and J ends were trimmed by 3 bases and 5 bases, with 8 bases remaining between them. This CDR3 comprises 13 residues. The CDR3 protein is CASSLEEDQPQHF. CDR3 in DNA: TGTGCCAGCAGTTTGGAGGAGGATCAGCCCCAGCATTTT.

This clone was seen only once. The V gene is TRBV2, the J gene TRBJ2-1, with D perhaps matching TRBD2 (6 bases). V gave up 6 bases and J gave up 8 bases, with 17 bases separating them. This CDR3 spans 14 amino acids. CDR1 is SNHLY, CDR2 FYNNEI, per germline. The DNA for the CDR3 is TGTGCCAGCAGGCGGGGCAACACTTTGGATGAGCAGTTCTTC. Its protein is CASRRGNTLDEQFF. Full variable domain (missing parts from reference TRBV2 and TRBJ2-1): EPEVTQTPSHQVTQMGQEVILRCVPISNHLYFYWYRQILGQKVEFLVSFYNNEISEKSEIFDDQFSVERPDGSNFTLKIRSTKLEDSAMYFCASRRGNTLDEQFFGPGTRLTVL.

The rearrangement joins TRBV30 to TRBJ2-5; TRBD1 is a possible D gene (6 bases). The CDR3 has 15 residues. The germline CDR1 and CDR2 sequences are GTSNPN and SVGIG (reference sequence). V lost 8 bases, J lost 2 bases, and 21 bases lay in between. The CDR3 DNA is TGTGCCGGAGGTATGGGACAACCGAATCAAGAGACCCAGTACTTC. Encoded protein: CAGGMGQPNQETQYF.